The 21 T cell receptor beta chains presented below share a single source sample, sequenced in a study of regulatory T cells after allogeneic stem cell transplantation. RNA was reverse transcribed by SMARTer RACE, then the TCR beta CDR3 region was amplified. TCRdb re-called the 5' RACE reads with MiXCR, one entry per CDR3 protein. The repertoire holds approximately 4,600 distinct CDR3 sequences, with approximately 97% as singletons. The sequencing here drew on sorted CD4+ T cells from blood (whether regulatory or conventional is not recorded), taken 30 days after allogeneic stem cell transplant. These receptor sequences come from a human patient who had an allogeneic stem cell transplant, so the T cells may come from the graft donor.

Comment on this clonotype: One end of the junction does not line up with germline, which may come from a read error. This sequence joins TRBV5-1 and TRBJ2-7; 8 bases are shared with TRBD2. CDR1 and CDR2 (germline): SGHRS, YFSETQ. The CDR3 extends over 15 amino acids. This CDR3 is CASSLVAGSMYEQYF. The CDR3 DNA follows: TGCGCCAGCAGCTTGGTAGCGGGGTCCATGTACGAGCAGTACTTT.

Points on this clonotype: A clone one base away is much larger, so this may be a read error. V is TRBV11-2 and J is TRBJ2-3; D is ambiguous. The CDR3 sequence is 12 residues long. CDR1 and CDR2 (germline): SGHAT, FQNNGV. V lost 4 bases, J lost 7 bases, and 9 bases lay in between. CDR3 bases: TGTGCCAGCAGCTCCCCTACGAATACGCAGTATTTT. Its translation: CASSSPTNTQYF.

The chain carries TRBV20-1 and TRBJ2-5; D not resolved. CDR1 is DFQATT, CDR2 SNEGSKA, per germline (reference sequence). The CDR3 runs 15 residues. In DNA form, the CDR3 reads TGCAGCGCCACACCAACTACCGGCGACCAAGAGACCCAGTACTTC. This sequence encodes CSATPTTGDQETQYF.

On this clonotype itself: Since the CDR3 does not end with the conserved phenylalanine or tryptophan, this likely comes from a read error. J is TRBJ1-5 and V is TRBV20-1; D not resolved. This CDR3 is 14 amino acids long. V was cut by 3 bases and J by 2 bases, with 11 bases left in between. CDR1 and CDR2 (germline): DFQATT, SNEGSKA (reference sequence). The CDR3 region is CSASWRMGNQPQHV. CDR3 sequence (DNA): TGCAGTGCTAGTTGGAGAATGGGCAATCAGCCCCAGCATGTT.

The chain couples TRBV7-9 to TRBJ2-3, with 11 bases matching TRBD2. J lost 2 bases, V lost 5 bases, and 9 bases had no gene match. Germline CDR1 reads SEHNR; CDR2 reads FQNEAQ (reference sequence). The CDR3 runs to 17 residues. Here the CDR3 reads CASSPGWTSGYTDTQYF. CDR3 coding DNA: TGTGCCAGCAGCCCGGGCTGGACTAGCGGGTACACAGATACGCAGTATTTT.

This clonotype was recorded once. A read error may produce the germline difference seen at one junction end. The rearrangement joins TRBV5-1 to TRBJ1-2; TRBD1 might be the D (6 bases). The CDR3 spans 15 residues. Germline CDR1 and CDR2: SGHRS and YFSETQ. As DNA, the CDR3 is TGCGGCAGCAGCTTGAGGGGGGAGGCGGAGTATGGCTACACCTTC. Its translation is CGSSLRGEAEYGYTF.

Worth noting for this clonotype: Since no conserved phenylalanine or tryptophan closes the CDR3, a read error is the likely cause. The chain employs TRBV20-1 and TRBJ1-5, with D unresolved. Germline V gene lookup returns CDR1 DFQATT and CDR2 SNEGSKA (reference sequence). The CDR3 is made up of 14 amino acids. The CDR3 sequence is CSAWWGEGNQPQHI. CDR3 in DNA: TGCAGCGCTTGGTGGGGAGAGGGCAATCAGCCCCAGCATATT.

The chain employs TRBV11-2 and TRBJ1-1; no reliable D call. CDR3 size: 14 residues. The ends were cut back, 5 bases at V and 9 bases at J, with 19 bases in the middle. CDR1 SGHAT and CDR2 FQNNGV come from the germline V gene. CDR3 nucleotides: TGTGCCAGCAGCAATAAGGCCTCCAGAACTCAAGCTTTCTTT. Translated, it gives CASSNKASRTQAFF.

On this clonotype: The junction shows a germline mismatch at one end, possibly a read error. The DNA for the CDR3 is TGTGCCAGCAGCTTGCCTCGTACCAGCTACCAGCACCAGCATTTT. Amino acids: CASSLPRTSYQHQHF. This chain joins TRBV5-8 and TRBJ1-5, with D unclear. CDR1 SGHTS and CDR2 YDEGEE come from the germline V gene. The CDR3 loop spans 15 amino acids.

A word on this clonotype: It is likely a read error, because the conserved phenylalanine at the end of the CDR3 is missing. Because the CDR3's place on the DNA is in doubt, the DNA is left out and the CDR3 is given as listed by TCRdb. CDR3 loop: CASSLQGGNYGGTC. The chain joins TRBV5-1 to TRBJ1-2; the table's TRBD1 call for D was not verified on the DNA. 14 amino acids form the CDR3, both terminal residues included. Per germline, CDR1 SGHRS and CDR2 YFSETQ.

About this clonotype: The germline gene is not matched at one end of the junction; a read error may be the cause. The gene calls are TRBV20-1 and TRBJ1-5, with unresolved D. The germline V gene encodes CDR1 DFQATT and CDR2 SNEGSKA (reference sequence). This CDR3 has 14 residues. The CDR3 sequence: CSDRGPPATGPQHF. The CDR3 DNA is TGCAGTGATAGAGGCCCCCCCGCGACGGGGCCCCAGCATTTT.

Concerning this clonotype itself: The final CDR3 position lacks the conserved phenylalanine or tryptophan, pointing to a likely read error. The limits of the CDR3 on the DNA are not certain, so only TCRdb's listed CDR3 is given. The J gene is TRBJ2-5, the V gene TRBV20-1; the table's TRBD2 call for D was not verified on the DNA. The CDR3 extends over 15 residues, inclusive of both ends. Per germline, CDR1 DFQATT and CDR2 SNEGSKA (reference sequence). The CDR3 loop is CSATPTSGDPEAHNC.

On this clonotype: The conserved closing phenylalanine or tryptophan is absent in this CDR3, likely reflecting a read error. J is TRBJ2-1 and V is TRBV5-1; 11 positions agree with TRBD2. J was trimmed by 4 bases and V by 1 base; bases with no gene match: 10. The V gene's germline CDR1 is SGHRS and CDR2 YFSETQ. This CDR3 contains 18 residues. Here the CDR3 DNA reads TGCGCCAGCAGCTTGAGAACTAGCGGGAGTGTCTCGTACAATGAGCAGTTCGTC. It specifies CASSLRTSGSVSYNEQFV.

About this clonotype: The CDR3 does not close with the conserved phenylalanine or tryptophan, likely indicating a read error. The J gene is TRBJ2-4, the V gene TRBV6-5; D might be TRBD1 (7 bases). The CDR3 has 13 amino acids. Trimming took off 5 bases at V and 12 bases at J, with 17 bases between the two ends. Germline V gene data show CDR1 as MNHEY and CDR2 as SVGAGI. The CDR3 DNA is TGTGCCAGCAGTCAGGGGGGCAAAAGCAGTCAGTACTGC. Amino acid sequence: CASSQGGKSSQYC.

V and J are TRBV5-1 and TRBJ2-7, with 8 bases identical to TRBD2. V gave up 8 bases and J gave up 3 bases; unmatched junction bases: 16. The V gene's germline CDR1 is SGHRS and CDR2 YFSETQ. The CDR3 consists of 16 residues. CDR3 DNA sequence: TGCGCCAGTCACCCTGGGACTAGTGGGAACGACTACGAGCAGTACTTC. As protein: CASHPGTSGNDYEQYF.

The table lists this clonotype with a count of one. This CDR3 fails to terminate in the conserved phenylalanine or tryptophan, so it likely reflects a read error. V usage is TRBV5-4 and J usage is TRBJ2-5; 7 positions agree with TRBD1. CDR3 size: 15 residues. Germline V gene sequence: CDR1 SGHNT, CDR2 YYREEE (reference sequence). The CDR3 sequence is CANSLKGQRKETQYV. In DNA, the CDR3 is TGTGCCAACAGCCTAAAGGGACAGAGGAAAGAGACCCAGTACGTC.

Note on this clonotype: At one of its ends the junction is not consistent with the germline gene, which may arise from a read error. This chain joins TRBV2 and TRBJ1-6; no reliable D call. Germline CDR1 and CDR2: SNHLY and FYNNEI. The CDR3 is made up of 15 amino acids. The CDR3 coding sequence is TGTGCCAGCAGTCCTATGGGATCGTGTAATTCACCCCACCACTTT. It encodes CASSPMGSCNSPHHF.

The chain employs TRBV5-1 and TRBJ2-7, with D possibly being TRBD2 (6 bases). Germline V gene sequence: CDR1 SGHRS, CDR2 YFSETQ. Deletions cut 7 bases from V and 13 bases from J, with 33 bases between. The CDR3 is made up of 16 amino acids. The CDR3 loop reads CASGRTAGTGSYEYYF. The CDR3 DNA sequence: TGCGCCAGCGGCCGCACCGCCGGGACTGGATCCTACGAGTACTACTTC. The entire variable domain, with the rest obtained from reference TRBV5-1 and TRBJ2-7, is as follows: KAGVTQTPRYLIKTRGQQVTLSCSPISGHRSVSWYQQTPGQGLQFLFEYFSETQRNKGNFPGRFSGRQFSNSRSEMNVSTLELGDSALYLCASGRTAGTGSYEYYFGPGTRLTVT.

To note about this clonotype: The junction departs from the called germline gene at one end, perhaps through a read error. The V call is TRBV5-1, the J call TRBJ2-7; 9 bases agree with TRBD2. This CDR3 comprises 16 residues. Looked up from germline, CDR1 is SGHRS and CDR2 is YFSETQ. The CDR3 is CASQPGTSWNSYDQYF. For the CDR3, the DNA is TGCGCCAGTCAACCTGGGACTAGCTGGAACTCCTACGACCAGTACTTC.

The CDR3 DNA reads as TGCAGGGGGTATGGGGGGCCTGGGGCTGGCTACACCTTC. As protein: CRGYGGPGAGYTF. This chain joins TRBV29-1 and TRBJ1-2, with a possible D match to TRBD1 (6 bases). The CDR3 sequence is 13 residues long. Germline lookup yields CDR1 SQVTM and CDR2 ANQGSEA.

Of note for this clonotype: The junction and the germline gene differ at one end; a read error may be behind it. This chain links TRBV2 with TRBJ1-6, with D uncertain. CDR1 and CDR2 (germline): SNHLY, FYNNEI. The CDR3 has 15 residues. CDR3 amino acids: CASSPMSTYNSPPHF. CDR3 sequence (DNA): TGTGCCAGCAGTCCTATGAGCACCTATAATTCACCCCCCCACTTT.